The entry below describes one T cell receptor (beta chain). This entry comes from a study of blood T cell repertoires in COVID-19. Study summary: Acute and convalescent COVID-19 samples came from the United States, Italy and Spain.

The CDR3 totals 14 residues. Germline lookup yields CDR1 LNHDA and CDR2 SQIVND (reference sequence). J gave up 7 bases and V 6 bases, and 6 bases lay outside the gene matches. This table comes from immunoSEQ multiplex PCR, and its TCRdb copy is limited to in-frame clones, with some not included. The top ten hold approximately 1% of the sample, which has 300,000 to 450,000 clones, 81% seen once. The sample taken for sequencing was peripheral blood. This chain links TRBV19 with TRBJ1-4, with 9 positions matching TRBD1. This TCR was recovered from a human donor with acute or convalescent COVID-19. The donor label of this sample is uncertain. The CDR3 bases are TGTGCCAGTAGGAAACAGGGGGCAGGTGAAAAACTGTTTTTT. It translates to CASRKQGAGEKLFF.